This T cell receptor beta chain was captured in a study of blood T cells in healthy people across ages. This clonotype was recorded only once. Trimming cost V 5 bases and J 12 bases; bases outside gene matches: 9. The germline V gene has CDR1 SEHNR and CDR2 FQNEAQ (reference sequence). The CDR3 is 13 residues long. It was with a sample-barcoded 5' primer and a J-beta primer mix that a second PCR of roughly 7 to 12 cycles was run. TCRdb re-called the 5' RACE reads with MiXCR, one entry per CDR3 protein. This sample carries some 1.7 million distinct CDR3 sequences, under 30% of them seen once, and the ten largest clones take less than 9.5%.

V is TRBV7-9 and J is TRBJ2-1, with 8 bases aligning to TRBD1. This receptor was obtained from a woman aged 25 to 39 in good health. The sample taken for sequencing was blood. CDR3 in DNA: TGTGCCAGCAGCCTGCAGGGGGCGGATGGGCAGTTCTTC. This encodes CASSLQGADGQFF.